What follows are 10 T cell receptor beta chains derived from one specimen sequenced in a study of shared clonotypes between healthy human individuals. CD8 cells classed as naive were CD45RO-negative and positively selected for CCR7, excluding terminally differentiated effector memory CD45RA+ cells. Profiled with immunoSEQ multiplex PCR; TCRdb holds only in-frame clones, not every one. Here the sample spans about 870,000 clones, 85% to 95% being singletons. Sequencing used naive CD8+ T cells sorted from blood. The receptors originated from a man under 40 in good health.

The V call is TRBV15, the J call TRBJ2-5; tentative D call: TRBD1 (5 bases). This CDR3 contains 15 residues. In germline, CDR1 is LNHNV, CDR2 YYDKDF (reference sequence). Deletions cut 0 bases from V and 2 bases from J, with 10 bases between. CDR3 in amino acids: CATSRDPGSQETQYF. DNA for the CDR3: TGTGCCACCAGCAGAGATCCAGGGTCACAAGAGACCCAGTACTTC.

The chain links TRBV9 to TRBJ2-2; tentatively, D is TRBD1 (6 bases). The CDR3 has 15 amino acids. V was clipped by 0 bases and J by 7 bases, with 13 bases between them. The germline gives CDR1 SGDLS, CDR2 YYNGEE. CDR3 DNA: TGTGCCAGCAGCGTAGACAGGGACGTGAACGGGGAGCTGTTTTTT. It encodes CASSVDRDVNGELFF.

This clone has just one count. J is TRBJ2-7 and V is TRBV11-2, with a tentative D call TRBD1 (6 bases). The germline CDR1 and CDR2 sequences are SGHAT and FQNNGV. V was clipped by 5 bases and J by 7 bases, with 18 bases between them. The length of the CDR3 is 14 residues. CDR3 in amino acids: CASSLHSGDMEQYF. DNA for the CDR3: TGTGCCAGCAGCCTTCACTCAGGGGACATGGAGCAGTACTTC. The full variable domain, in which reference TRBV11-2 and TRBJ2-7 provide the parts outside the CDR3, is EAGVAQSPRYKIIEKRQSVAFWCNPISGHATLYWYQQILGQGPKLLIQFQNNGVVDDSQLPKDRFSAERLKGVDSTLKIQPAKLEDSAVYLCASSLHSGDMEQYFGPGTRLTVT.

The rearrangement joins TRBV5-4 to TRBJ1-1; D gene uncertain. The ends were cut back, 1 base at V and 5 bases at J, with 9 bases in the middle. Germline CDR1 and CDR2: SGHNT and YYREEE (reference sequence). The CDR3 consists of 13 residues. CDR3 DNA: TGTGCCAGCAGCTTGTTAGAACAGACTGAAGCTTTCTTT. It translates to CASSLLEQTEAFF. Variable domain in full (rest from reference TRBV5-4 and TRBJ1-1): ETGVTQSPTHLIKTRGQQVTLRCSSQSGHNTVSWYQQALGQGPQFIFQYYREEENGRGNFPPRFSGLQFPNYSSELNVNALELDDSALYLCASSLLEQTEAFFGQGTRLTVV.

The V and J genes are TRBV7-3 and TRBJ2-1; 13 positions match TRBD2. CDR1 is SGHTA, CDR2 FQGTGA, per germline. The V gene end was trimmed by 5 bases and the J gene end by 5 bases; junction bases not matched to a gene: 9. The CDR3 has 17 residues. In nucleotides, the CDR3 is TGTGCCAGCAGCATTGGAGGGACTAGCGGGATGGACAATGAGCAGTTCTTC. Encoded protein: CASSIGGTSGMDNEQFF.

The chain combines TRBV6-5 with TRBJ2-1; D ambiguous. The CDR3 runs to 14 residues. Trimming removed 0 bases at V and 6 bases at J, with 9 bases between. The germline V gene encodes CDR1 MNHEY and CDR2 SVGAGI. This chain's CDR3 is CASSYSSGLNEQFF. The CDR3 DNA reads TGTGCCAGCAGTTACTCGAGTGGTCTCAATGAGCAGTTCTTC.

This rearrangement joins TRBV4-3 to TRBJ2-4; the match to TRBD1 covers 9 bases. This CDR3 contains 20 residues. V dropped 0 bases and J dropped 1; count of bases not matched to a gene: 13. Germline lookup yields CDR1 LGHNA and CDR2 YSLEER. Here the CDR3 reads CASSQDGGQGLMVAKNIQYF. The DNA for the CDR3 is TGCGCCAGCAGCCAAGATGGGGGACAGGGATTGATGGTCGCCAAAAACATTCAGTACTTC.

This clone is a singleton in its sample. Its ends do not fully match the called genes, so a read error is possible. The chain employs TRBV29-1 and TRBJ2-5; possible D gene TRBD2, 5 bases. Germline assignment: CDR1 SQVTM and CDR2 ANQGSEA. This CDR3 is built from 14 residues. The CDR3 DNA reads TGCAGCGCTGAAGATCGAGGAGGATTGGAGACCCAGTACTTC. Protein sequence: CSAEDRGGLETQYF. Drawing the rest from reference TRBV29-1 and TRBJ2-5, the complete variable domain is SAVISQKPSRDICQRGTSLTIQCQVDSQVTMMFWYRQQPGQSLTLIATANQGSEATYESGFVIDKFPISRPNLTFSTLTVSNMSPEDSSIYLCSAEDRGGLETQYFGPGTRLLVL.

This clone was detected only once. The chain combines TRBV7-9 with TRBJ2-3; D not resolved. This CDR3 is built from 16 residues. Germline V gene data show CDR1 as SEHNR and CDR2 as FQNEAQ (reference sequence). Deletions cut 2 bases from V and 0 bases from J, with 12 bases between. This CDR3 reads CASSLSASLSTDTQYF. For the CDR3, the DNA is TGTGCCAGCAGCTTATCCGCAAGCCTTAGCACAGATACGCAGTATTTT.

The chain is built from TRBV29-1 and TRBJ1-1; D perhaps matches TRBD1 (5 bases). Per the germline V gene, CDR1 is SQVTM and CDR2 is ANQGSEA. The CDR3 has 15 amino acids. Trimming stripped 6 bases from V and 4 bases from J, with 21 bases between. The CDR3 region is CSVDGVGLRGTEAFF. In nucleotides, the CDR3 is TGCAGCGTGGACGGGGTGGGACTCCGTGGCACTGAAGCTTTCTTT.